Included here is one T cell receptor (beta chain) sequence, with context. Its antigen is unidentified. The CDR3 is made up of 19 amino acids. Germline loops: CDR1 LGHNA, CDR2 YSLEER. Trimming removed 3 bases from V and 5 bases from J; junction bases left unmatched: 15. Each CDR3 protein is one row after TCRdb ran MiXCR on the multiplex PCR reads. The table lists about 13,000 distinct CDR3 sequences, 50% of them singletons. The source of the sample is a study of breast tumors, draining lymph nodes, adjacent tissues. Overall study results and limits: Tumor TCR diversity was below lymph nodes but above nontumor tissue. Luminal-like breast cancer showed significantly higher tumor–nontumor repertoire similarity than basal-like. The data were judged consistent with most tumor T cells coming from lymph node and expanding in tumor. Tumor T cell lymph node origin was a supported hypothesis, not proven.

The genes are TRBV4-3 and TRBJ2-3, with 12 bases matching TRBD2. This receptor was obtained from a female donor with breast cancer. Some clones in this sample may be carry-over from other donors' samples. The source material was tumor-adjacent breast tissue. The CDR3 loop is CASSHRRLAGDGCGDTQYF. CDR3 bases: TGCGCCAGCAGCCACCGACGACTAGCGGGAGATGGGTGTGGAGATACGCAGTATTTT.